The T cell receptor (beta chain) under discussion was sequenced for a study of cytomegalovirus exposure and HLA in healthy donors. Study-level background: Samples from HLA-typed donors yielded about 85 million unique TCRs in an early data release. General observations from the study: The study designated 164 TCR beta chains cytomegalovirus-associated. A previous analysis found most TCR beta V segments productive roughly 87% or roughly 30% of the time. An assumption of roughly uniform sequencing depth across donors underlay the presence/absence analyses.

The PCR ran on 60 Vbeta and 13 Jbeta primers. Assay used: immunoSEQ multiplex PCR; TCRdb lists only in-frame clones, some missing. Seen here are over 100,000 clones, roughly 84% observed once, and the top ten hold almost 3%. Details on this clone: The antigen remains undetermined.

The sequenced sample was PBMCs. The sequence was obtained from a woman under 30 in good health and CMV-seropositive.

CDR3 in amino acids: CASSYSWTAEGGYTF. The CDR3 region has the DNA TGTGCCAGCAGTTACTCTTGGACAGCCGAAGGGGGCTACACCTTC. The chain employs TRBV6-5 and TRBJ1-2; possible D gene TRBD1, 6 bases. Germline lookup yields CDR1 MNHEY and CDR2 SVGAGI. The CDR3 extends over 15 amino acids. V was cut by 0 bases and J by 8 bases, with 16 bases left in between.